This T cell receptor beta chain was identified during a study of T cells in Graves' hyperthyroidism and ophthalmopathy. On the study more broadly: Peripheral blood was taken when the disease was first diagnosed, before any treatment began.

The ends were cut back, 3 bases at V and 2 bases at J, with 20 bases in the middle. Germline V gene data show CDR1 as MNHEY and CDR2 as SMNVEV (reference sequence). The CDR3 runs 19 residues. The patients, who ranged from 18 to 65 in age, presented with newly diagnosed hyperthyroidism lasting under 2 months. Pregnant or lactating patients were excluded, as were those with uncontrolled infection or other autoimmune disease. The authors took PBMCs from 10 ml fresh peripheral blood. Regions amplified from RNA transcripts were the TCR beta CDR3 regions. In the first-round RT-PCR of the TCR CDR3, the HTBI primer set was used. TCRdb fed the multiplex PCR reads into MiXCR, producing one record per CDR3 protein. The table includes under 130,000 distinct CDR3 sequences, roughly 44% detected once.

V usage is TRBV27 and J usage is TRBJ2-6; possible D gene TRBD1, 6 bases. The sequence derives from a man between 35 and 55 years old with Graves' hyperthyroidism. Sample: blood. CDR3 sequence: CASSFYRSARGTGANVLTF. The CDR3 DNA sequence: TGTGCCAGCAGTTTCTACAGATCGGCCAGGGGAACTGGGGCCAACGTCCTGACTTTC.